This TCR beta chain was identified in a study of vaccination and CD4 T cells after COVID-19. For this clonotype: Antigen unknown.

The Oncomine TCR Beta short-read assay sequenced DNA from cultured CD4+ T cells. TCRdb reanalysed the PCR reads using MiXCR and keeps one entry per CDR3 protein. Of fewer than 20,000 distinct CDR3 sequences listed, approximately 44% are singletons. Time point indicated: late sampling 161 to 241 days after vaccination in a few convalescent patients. Indicated treatment: roughly 10-day PBMC culture with coronavirus spike peptide pools or control peptides (ViraFEST assay). This sequence was found in a human donor who had recovered from COVID-19. The sample in question was CD4+ T cells from blood, cultured in vitro, obtained about 7 months after SARS-CoV-2 vaccination.

The CDR3 loop is CASSLGVAGSSDTQYF. CDR3 nucleotide sequence: TGTGCCAGCAGCTTAGGTGTTGCAGGGTCATCAGATACGCAGTATTTT. The chain joins TRBV7-8 to TRBJ2-3; D is perhaps TRBD1 (5 bases). This CDR3 has 16 residues. Per the germline V gene, CDR1 is SGHVS and CDR2 is FQNEAQ. Deletions cut 1 base from V and 4 bases from J, with 15 bases between.